The 32 T cell receptor beta chains listed next were all sequenced from one sample in a study of technical replicates of blood from several donors. Sequencing used immunoSEQ multiplex PCR; TCRdb keeps in-frame clones, though not all of them. The sample comprises about 84,000 clones, around 90% of which are singletons, and over 0.2% rests with the top ten. The sequencing input was T cells isolated from PBMCs. Receptor source: a human donor in good health.

J is TRBJ2-1 and V is TRBV15, with 7 bases that match TRBD1. After removal of 3 bases from V and 1 base from J, the junction contained 3 bases not matched to a gene. Per the germline V gene, CDR1 is LNHNV and CDR2 is YYDKDF (reference sequence). This CDR3 contains 15 residues. CDR3 coding DNA: TGTGCCACCAGCAGCTTGACAGGGTCCTACAATGAGCAGTTCTTC. This codes for CATSSLTGSYNEQFF.

In DNA, the CDR3 is TGCGCCAGCAGCCAAGGGGGCACAGGGGCAACTAATGAAAAACTGTTTTTT. This sequence encodes CASSQGGTGATNEKLFF. The chain combines TRBV4-1 with TRBJ1-4; 7 bases align to TRBD1. V trimming: 1 base; J trimming: 0 bases; junction bases outside the gene matches: 5. This CDR3 comprises 17 residues. CDR1 and CDR2 (germline): MGHRA, YSYEKL.

The CDR3 DNA reads as TGTGCCAGCAGCTTGGGACAGGGGAGATCCTACGAGCAGTACTTC. Amino acids: CASSLGQGRSYEQYF. The J gene is TRBJ2-7, the V gene TRBV11-3; 10 positions match TRBD1. This CDR3 has 15 residues. Trimming at V came to 3 bases and at J to 1 base, leaving 3 bases not matched to a gene. Looked up from germline, CDR1 is SGHNT and CDR2 is YENEEA.

This clone has a handful of counts. This chain links TRBV9 with TRBJ1-1; the match to TRBD1 covers 10 bases. CDR3 length: 15 amino acids. The V segment lost 3 bases and the J segment 5 bases; nucleotides outside the gene matches: 7. From germline, CDR1 is SGDLS and CDR2 YYNGEE. DNA for the CDR3: TGTGCCAGCAGCGCGGGGGGACAGGGGAGGACTGAAGCTTTCTTT. It is translated as CASSAGGQGRTEAFF.

The chain couples TRBV2 to TRBJ2-1; 8 bases fit TRBD2. Unmatched junction bases numbered 8, after V lost 6 bases and J lost 4 bases. Per the germline V gene, CDR1 is SNHLY and CDR2 is FYNNEI. The length of the CDR3 is 15 residues. DNA for the CDR3: TGTGCCAGCAGAATAAAACTAGCGGTGTACAATGAGCAGTTCTTC. Translating it yields CASRIKLAVYNEQFF. The full variable domain, with the rest looked up from reference TRBV2 and TRBJ2-1, is EPEVTQTPSHQVTQMGQEVILRCVPISNHLYFYWYRQILGQKVEFLVSFYNNEISEKSEIFDDQFSVERPDGSNFTLKIRSTKLEDSAMYFCASRIKLAVYNEQFFGPGTRLTVL.

V is TRBV5-4 and J is TRBJ2-3; D call uncertain. V lost 3 bases, J lost 2 bases, and 4 bases lay in between. Germline lookup yields CDR1 SGHNT and CDR2 YYREEE (reference sequence). The CDR3 extends over 12 amino acids. The CDR3 is CASSSITDTQYF. The CDR3 coding sequence is TGTGCCAGCAGCTCCATCACAGATACGCAGTATTTT.

The J gene is TRBJ1-4, the V gene TRBV27, with TRBD1 as a possible D gene (6 bases). Trimming stripped 6 bases from V and 7 bases from J, with 12 bases between. The CDR3 is 13 amino acids. Germline V gives CDR1 MNHEY, CDR2 SMNVEV (reference sequence). CDR3 region: CASRQGRGEKLFF. The CDR3 region has the DNA TGTGCCAGCAGGCAGGGGAGAGGTGAAAAACTGTTTTTT.

The chain has TRBV7-2 and TRBJ2-6; the match to TRBD2 covers 10 bases. This CDR3 contains 17 residues. The V segment lost 5 bases and the J segment 0 bases; nucleotides outside the gene matches: 4. Germline values: CDR1 SGHTA, CDR2 FQGNSA. CDR3 bases: TGTGCCAGCAGCGTTTCTAGCGGGAGCTCTGGGGCCAACGTCCTGACTTTC. Its protein is CASSVSSGSSGANVLTF.

The CDR3 DNA reads TGTGCCAGCAGCCCCGGTTACAATGAGCAGTTCTTC. Its translation: CASSPGYNEQFF. V gene TRBV4-2 combines with J gene TRBJ2-1; no firm D call. Per the germline V gene, CDR1 is LGHNA and CDR2 is YNFKEQ. This CDR3 has 12 amino acids. V lost 4 bases and J lost 4, with 5 bases in between.

The chain carries TRBV11-3 and TRBJ2-3, with 7 bases matching TRBD2. The J segment lost 5 bases and the V segment lost 8 bases, leaving 13 bases of the junction unmatched. The length of the CDR3 is 15 residues. From germline, CDR1 is SGHNT and CDR2 YENEEA. CDR3 region: CASAPGGSGQDTQYF. The CDR3 region has the DNA TGTGCCAGCGCTCCGGGCGGGAGCGGACAAGATACGCAGTATTTT.

CDR3 amino acids: CASSELREAQPQHF. The CDR3 DNA reads TGTGCCAGCAGTGAATTGAGGGAAGCGCAGCCCCAGCATTTT. V is TRBV2 and J is TRBJ1-5; D gene unclear. Per germline, CDR1 SNHLY and CDR2 FYNNEI. V lost 2 bases and J lost 7, with 12 bases in between. The CDR3 is made up of 14 amino acids.

This chain uses TRBV5-1 with TRBJ2-7, with 12 positions matching TRBD1. Germline V gives CDR1 SGHRS, CDR2 YFSETQ. The CDR3 spans 17 residues. V lost 1 base, J lost 3 bases, and 8 bases stayed unmatched. The CDR3 sequence: CASSLTGQGALDYEQYF. The CDR3 region has the DNA TGCGCCAGCAGCTTGACGGGACAGGGGGCTCTCGACTACGAGCAGTACTTC.

The rearrangement joins TRBV11-3 to TRBJ1-5; perhaps TRBD1 as D (6 bases). CDR3 length: 13 amino acids. The germline CDR1 and CDR2 sequences are SGHNT and YENEEA. The ends were cut back, 4 bases at V and 4 bases at J, with 8 bases in the middle. CDR3 sequence: CASSSGENQPQHF. In nucleotides, the CDR3 is TGTGCCAGCAGCTCAGGGGAGAATCAGCCCCAGCATTTT.

The rearrangement links TRBV7-9 to TRBJ2-3, with 7 bases fitting TRBD2. Per germline, CDR1 SEHNR and CDR2 FQNEAQ (reference sequence). The V gene end was trimmed by 5 bases and the J gene end by 1 base; junction bases not matched to a gene: 9. The CDR3 runs 16 residues. CDR3: CASSPHRGEGTDTQYF. CDR3 DNA: TGTGCCAGCAGCCCGCATCGGGGGGAGGGCACAGATACGCAGTATTTT.

This chain links TRBV27 with TRBJ2-7; D remains ambiguous. CDR1 MNHEY and CDR2 SMNVEV come from the germline V gene (reference sequence). The ends were cut back, 5 bases at V and 5 bases at J, with 13 bases in the middle. The CDR3 runs 13 residues. The CDR3 loop reads CASSAEWSDEQYF. The CDR3 DNA follows: TGTGCCAGCAGTGCCGAGTGGTCCGACGAGCAGTACTTC.

The chain combines TRBV5-1 with TRBJ2-3; 7 nucleotides match TRBD1. The CDR3 has 12 amino acids. CDR1 SGHRS and CDR2 YFSETQ come from the germline V gene. V dropped 2 bases and J dropped 6; count of bases not matched to a gene: 0. The CDR3: CASSLQGDTQYF. In DNA form, the CDR3 reads TGCGCCAGCAGCTTACAGGGGGATACGCAGTATTTT.

The chain has TRBV4-1 and TRBJ1-5; no reliable D call. Trimming left V 4 bases short and J 3 bases short, with 7 bases between. Germline loops: CDR1 MGHRA, CDR2 YSYEKL. This CDR3 spans 13 amino acids. In nucleotides, the CDR3 is TGCGCCAGCAGCCCAAGACTCAATCAGCCCCAGCATTTT. It specifies CASSPRLNQPQHF.

The rearrangement joins TRBV10-1 to TRBJ1-1; D call uncertain. In germline, CDR1 is WNHNN, CDR2 SYGVQD (reference sequence). Trimming removed 0 bases at V and 5 bases at J, with 7 bases between. There are 13 residues in the CDR3. The CDR3 coding sequence is TGCGCCAGCAGTGAGTCGACCAGGACTGAAGCTTTCTTT. It codes for CASSESTRTEAFF.

The chain's CDR3 is CASSPGSILYF. CDR3 nucleotide sequence: TGTGCCAGCAGCCCGGGATCCATTTTGTATTTT. The rearrangement links TRBV27 to TRBJ2-3; TRBD2 might be the D (5 bases). Per the germline V gene, CDR1 is MNHEY and CDR2 is SMNVEV (reference sequence). The CDR3 runs to 11 residues. V lost 6 bases to trimming and J lost 14 bases, with 15 bases between them.

The chain couples TRBV6-5 to TRBJ1-2, with TRBD1 identical over 7 bases. This CDR3 spans 12 amino acids. The ends lost 6 bases at V and 8 bases at J; junction bases unmatched: 6. CDR1 is MNHEY and CDR2 is SVGAGI in the germline V gene. The chain's CDR3 is CASSQGGDGYTF. The DNA of the CDR3 is TGTGCCAGCAGCCAGGGGGGTGACGGCTACACCTTC.

This clone was observed a few times. The J gene is TRBJ1-4, the V gene TRBV28; a possible D gene is TRBD1 (6 bases). V dropped 8 bases and J dropped 8 bases, with 18 bases sitting between them. Germline V gene lookup returns CDR1 MDHEN and CDR2 SYDVKM. This CDR3 has 14 amino acids. The CDR3 sequence: CASATGGAGEKLFF. In DNA form, the CDR3 reads TGTGCCAGCGCCACGGGGGGCGCCGGGGAAAAACTGTTTTTT. The full variable domain, in which reference TRBV28 and TRBJ1-4 provide the parts outside the CDR3, is DVKVTQSSRYLVKRTGEKVFLECVQDMDHENMFWYRQDPGLGLRLIYFSYDVKMKEKGDIPEGYSVSREKKERFSLILESASTNQTSMYLCASATGGAGEKLFFGSGTQLSVL.

This clone was seen a single time. The chain carries TRBV11-3 and TRBJ1-2; 7 nucleotides line up with TRBD1. The germline V gene encodes CDR1 SGHNT and CDR2 YENEEA. CDR3 length equals 12 residues. J was trimmed by 8 bases and V by 5 bases; bases with no gene match: 5. The CDR3, as DNA: TGTGCCAGCAGCCCAGGGGGGTTCGGCTACACCTTC. It translates to CASSPGGFGYTF.

J is TRBJ2-3 and V is TRBV18; 10 bases are shared with TRBD1. Germline V lookup: CDR1 KGHSH, CDR2 LQKENI. V trimming: 6 bases; J trimming: 8 bases; junction bases outside the gene matches: 14. The CDR3 length is 16 residues. The CDR3 sequence: CASSTMTGGPLTTQYF. The CDR3 DNA reads as TGTGCCAGCTCGACGATGACAGGGGGCCCGCTCACTACGCAGTATTTT.

In regard to this clone: Sequence at one end of the junction differs from germline and may be a read error. This chain links TRBV7-9 with TRBJ1-1, with 8 bases lining up with TRBD1. The germline V gene has CDR1 SEHNR and CDR2 FQNEAQ (reference sequence). There are 12 residues in the CDR3. The CDR3, as DNA: TGTGCCAGCAGCTTAGGCCAGAGGACAGGGTCTTGG. This codes for CASSLGQRTGSW.

The rearrangement joins TRBV4-2 to TRBJ1-1; no firm D call. This CDR3 is 16 amino acids long. Germline V lookup: CDR1 LGHNA, CDR2 YNFKEQ. The V gene lost 2 bases and the J gene lost 1 base, with 14 bases spanning the gap. The DNA for the CDR3 is TGTGCCAGCAGCCAACCGATCCTAACGGGGAACACTGAAGCTTTCTTT. Protein: CASSQPILTGNTEAFF.

This chain links TRBV5-1 with TRBJ1-2, with D possibly TRBD1 on 5 matching bases. The germline CDR1 and CDR2 sequences are SGHRS and YFSETQ. This CDR3 has 13 amino acids. The V and J ends lost 2 bases and 6 bases respectively, with 11 bases between them. CDR3 coding DNA: TGCGCCAGCAGCTTCCAGGGTGAAGATGGCTACACCTTC. Protein product: CASSFQGEDGYTF.

The J gene is TRBJ1-1, the V gene TRBV12-5; the match to TRBD1 covers 9 bases. The V and J ends lost 0 bases and 7 bases, in that order; junction bases with no gene match: 9. The length of the CDR3 is 16 residues. Germline V CDR1 and CDR2: LGHNT, FRNRAP. The CDR3 DNA reads as TGTGCTAGTGGTTTGGTCCTTGACAGGGGGGTTGGTGAAGCTTTCTTT. This encodes CASGLVLDRGVGEAFF.

The J gene is TRBJ1-2, the V gene TRBV7-8, with 8 nucleotides matching TRBD1. V shed 0 bases, J shed 4 bases, and the junction held 7 bases outside the gene matches. The CDR3 is made up of 16 amino acids. Germline lookup yields CDR1 SGHVS and CDR2 FQNEAQ. The CDR3 DNA reads TGTGCCAGCAGCTTAGCCCAGGGGGCATTGAGCTATGGCTACACCTTC. This encodes CASSLAQGALSYGYTF.

The V and J genes are TRBV11-2 and TRBJ1-3; 7 nucleotides agree with TRBD1. V gave up 8 bases and J gave up 0 bases; unmatched junction bases: 4. Per germline, CDR1 SGHAT and CDR2 FQNNGV. The CDR3 has 14 amino acids. The CDR3 region has the DNA TGTGCCAGCGGGGGACAGAGCTCTGGAAACACCATATATTTT. It codes for CASGGQSSGNTIYF.

This chain uses TRBV4-1 with TRBJ1-2; 7 nucleotides line up with TRBD1. Trimming at V came to 1 base and at J to 6 bases, leaving 8 bases not matched to a gene. The CDR3 is made up of 15 amino acids. In germline, CDR1 is MGHRA, CDR2 YSYEKL. The CDR3: CASSQASRGSDGYTF. In DNA, the CDR3 is TGCGCCAGCAGCCAAGCATCCAGGGGGTCTGATGGCTACACCTTC.

V gene TRBV19 combines with J gene TRBJ1-5; D remains ambiguous. This CDR3 has 14 amino acids. Germline CDR1 and CDR2: LNHDA and SQIVND (reference sequence). V was cut by 7 bases and J by 1 base, with 11 bases left in between. The DNA for the CDR3 is TGTGCCAGTAACGGACTCCTAAGCAATCAGCCCCAGCATTTT. Translated: CASNGLLSNQPQHF.

The chain combines TRBV7-9 with TRBJ2-7; 7 bases match TRBD1. Per the germline V gene, CDR1 is SEHNR and CDR2 is FQNEAQ (reference sequence). CDR3 length: 15 residues. The V segment lost 4 bases and the J segment 0 bases; nucleotides outside the gene matches: 6. The CDR3 DNA sequence: TGTGCCAGCAGCTATACGGACAGGTACTCCTACGAGCAGTACTTC. As protein: CASSYTDRYSYEQYF.